Detailed here is one TCR beta chain. Its antigen is still unknown. Germline CDR1 reads SEHNR; CDR2 reads FQNEAQ (reference sequence). The germline V and J ends were trimmed by 6 bases and 4 bases, with 13 bases remaining between them. CDR3 length equals 15 residues. This table comes from immunoSEQ multiplex PCR, and its TCRdb copy is limited to in-frame clones, with some not included. This table holds over 120,000 clones, 90% to 95% found once. This sample is part of a study of T cell responses to AZD1222 COVID-19 vaccine. Study-level results: The donors showed a predominance of white British ancestry and of females, with possible underestimation of clonal diversity. Reportedly, nearly half of unique spike TCRs recognized epitopes outside B.1.351/B.1.1.7 mutations. Spike-specific TCR breadth and depth grew following two AZD1222 doses.

Second-dose intervals near 4 or 12 weeks were combined. V usage is TRBV7-9 and J usage is TRBJ2-6, with D possibly being TRBD1 (6 bases). This clonotype was obtained from an adult who received the AZD1222 COVID-19 vaccine. Source: peripheral blood, taken 28 days after the second AZD1222 dose. CDR3 amino acids: CASRPDSSGANVLTF. CDR3 DNA sequence: TGTGCCAGCAGACCGGACAGCTCAGGGGCCAACGTCCTGACTTTC. The full variable domain, with the rest looked up from reference TRBV7-9 and TRBJ2-6, is DTGVSQNPRHKITKRGQNVTFRCDPISEHNRLYWYRQTLGQGPEFLTYFQNEAQLEKSRLLSDRFSAERPKGSFSTLEIQRTEQGDSAMYLCASRPDSSGANVLTFGAGSRLTVL.